Listed here are 16 T cell receptor beta chains from one sample, sequenced in a study of T cells in Graves' hyperthyroidism and ophthalmopathy (dated by TCRdb to about 2019). The method was multiplex PCR. Sequenced using an Illumina HiSeq 2000. The TCR beta CDR3 regions were amplified from the RNA transcripts. The TCR CDR3 was subjected to a first round of RT-PCR using the HTBI primer set and the Qiagen OneStep RT-PCR kit. TCRdb applied fastp at Q25 and MiXCR to the public reads, then kept only in-frame beta chains. Every entry covers one CDR3 protein and lists the most common genes and DNA from its rows. The sample profile shows under 350,000 distinct CDR3 sequences; about a sixth of them were found once. The ten biggest clones cover over 45% of the sample. The sequenced sample consisted of blood. The receptors originated from a woman aged 55-70 years with Graves' ophthalmopathy.

Many counts were recorded for this clonotype. The V and J genes are TRBV11-3 and TRBJ2-1; 11 positions agree with TRBD1. V trimming: 5 bases; J trimming: 3 bases; junction bases outside the gene matches: 12. Germline V CDR1 and CDR2: SGHNT, YENEEA. This CDR3 has 18 amino acids. CDR3 coding DNA: TGTGCCAGCAGCGCCCGACCCCCCGGGACAGGGGGCTACAATGAGCAGTTCTTC. Its protein is CASSARPPGTGGYNEQFF.

This clonotype was recorded at least ten times. V gene TRBV6-1 combines with J gene TRBJ1-5; D unclear. Germline loops: CDR1 MNHNS, CDR2 SASEGT. This CDR3 comprises 16 residues. Deletions cut 4 bases from V and 0 bases from J, with 13 bases between. The CDR3 DNA reads as TGTGCCAGCAGTGTAGAAAGGAGCCATAGCAATCAGCCCCAGCATTTT. It codes for CASSVERSHSNQPQHF.

V gene TRBV15 combines with J gene TRBJ1-4, with D possibly matching TRBD1 (5 bases). V dropped 1 base and J dropped 4 bases, with 10 bases sitting between them. Germline V gene data show CDR1 as LNHNV and CDR2 as YYDKDF (reference sequence). CDR3 length: 15 residues. CDR3 sequence: CATSRVQEINEKLFF. In DNA, the CDR3 is TGTGCCACCAGCAGAGTACAGGAAATTAATGAAAAACTGTTTTTT.

This chain connects TRBV4-3 to TRBJ2-3; 8 nucleotides agree with TRBD2. Germline loops: CDR1 LGHNA, CDR2 YSLEER. This CDR3 is 17 amino acids long. Losses at the gene ends were 0 bases for V and 4 bases for J; bases not matched to a gene: 9. In nucleotides, the CDR3 is TGCGCCAGCAGCCAAGACGCCTCCGGGGGGGCCGCAGATACGCAGTATTTT. Protein: CASSQDASGGAADTQYF.

This clonotype has only a few counts. This sequence joins TRBV4-3 and TRBJ1-1, with a weak D call TRBD1 (5 bases). V was pared by 6 bases and J by 4 bases, with 9 bases between. CDR1 LGHNA and CDR2 YSLEER come from the germline V gene. The CDR3 runs to 12 residues. CDR3 in DNA: TGCGCCAGCAGGGATGGGGCCACTGAAGCTTTCTTT. This translates into CASRDGATEAFF.

This clonotype showed up many times. Written as DNA, the CDR3 is TGTGCCAGCAGTTGGGGGGGTGAGGCCACTGAAGCTTTCTTT. It yields the protein CASSWGGEATEAFF. The chain links TRBV6-1 to TRBJ1-1, with a tentative D call TRBD1 (5 bases). The CDR3 consists of 14 residues. Germline assignment: CDR1 MNHNS and CDR2 SASEGT. Deletions cut 5 bases from V and 4 bases from J, with 14 bases between.

The sample holds many counts of this clonotype. V and J are TRBV12-3 or TRBV12-4 and TRBJ2-3; D might be TRBD2 (5 bases). The CDR3 consists of 12 residues. Trimming took 4 bases from V and 6 from J, leaving 8 bases between them. CDR3 coding DNA: TGTGCCAGCAGTTCCCCGGGGGATACGCAGTATTTT. Its translation is CASSSPGDTQYF.

This clonotype appeared many times. J is TRBJ2-7 and V is TRBV12-3 or TRBV12-4; D possibly corresponds to TRBD2 (6 bases). The V end was cut by 0 bases, the J end by 3 bases, with 15 bases between. The CDR3 has 16 residues. The CDR3 nucleotides are TGTGCCAGCAGTTTAGCGGTAGGGCAGGGACTCTACGAGCAGTACTTC. This codes for CASSLAVGQGLYEQYF.

DNA for the CDR3: TGTGCCAGCGGCCGGGACAGCAATCAGCCCCAGCATTTT. Encoded protein: CASGRDSNQPQHF. This chain links TRBV7-2 with TRBJ1-5; the D gene is possibly TRBD1 (5 bases). The CDR3 is made up of 13 amino acids. V gave up 8 bases and J gave up 1 base, with 9 bases separating them. The germline CDR1 and CDR2 sequences are SGHTA and FQGNSA. The entire variable domain, with the rest obtained from reference TRBV7-2 and TRBJ1-5, is as follows: GAGVSQSPSNKVTEKGKDVELRCDPISGHTALYWYRQSLGQGLEFLIYFQGNSAPDKSGLPSDRFSAERTGGSVSTLTIQRTQQEDSAVYLCASGRDSNQPQHFGDGTRLSIL.

This clonotype was counted at least ten times. The rearrangement links TRBV4-1 to TRBJ2-5; 8 positions agree with TRBD1. V gave up 3 bases and J gave up 4 bases; unmatched junction bases: 10. Per the germline V gene, CDR1 is MGHRA and CDR2 is YSYEKL. The CDR3 runs 16 residues. The CDR3 nucleotides read TGCGCCAGCAGCCAGCGGATGGGACAGGCTACAGAGACCCAGTACTTC. Protein: CASSQRMGQATETQYF.

In its sample, this clonotype was seen a few times. A much bigger clone sits one base away, suggesting this may be a read error. The rearrangement uses TRBV20-1 and TRBJ1-5; no firm D call. There are 15 residues in the CDR3. Germline V lookup: CDR1 DFQATT, CDR2 SNEGSKA (reference sequence). The V gene lost 0 bases and the J gene lost 2 bases, with 11 bases spanning the gap. The CDR3 bases are TGCAGTGCTAGAGACGGACGAGAACGCAATCAGCCCCAGCATTTT. Protein product: CSARDGRERNQPQHF.

The rearrangement links TRBV7-2 to TRBJ1-2, with D possibly being TRBD1 (5 bases). CDR3 length: 13 residues. Trimming stripped 6 bases from V and 7 bases from J, with 15 bases between. CDR1 SGHTA and CDR2 FQGNSA come from the germline V gene. For the CDR3, the DNA is TGTGCCAGCAGAACGCAGACAGTTGCTGGCTACACCTTC. Translating gives CASRTQTVAGYTF. The whole variable domain, filled in from reference TRBV7-2 and TRBJ1-2, reads GAGVSQSPSNKVTEKGKDVELRCDPISGHTALYWYRQSLGQGLEFLIYFQGNSAPDKSGLPSDRFSAERTGGSVSTLTIQRTQQEDSAVYLCASRTQTVAGYTFGSGTRLTVV.

The CDR3 DNA sequence: TGTGCCAGCAGCCGGGGACTAGCGGATGAGCAGTTCTTC. Amino acid sequence: CASSRGLADEQFF. The chain combines TRBV7-6 with TRBJ2-1; 11 positions agree with TRBD2. This CDR3 has 13 residues. Unmatched junction bases numbered 2, after V lost 5 bases and J lost 8 bases. Per the germline V gene, CDR1 is SGHVS and CDR2 is FNYEAQ. The full variable domain, completed using reference TRBV7-6 and TRBJ2-1, is GAGVSQSPRYKVTKRGQDVALRCDPISGHVSLYWYRQALGQGPEFLTYFNYEAQQDKSGLPNDRFSAERPEGSISTLTIQRTEQRDSAMYRCASSRGLADEQFFGPGTRLTVL.

This clonotype was seen only a few times. The J gene is TRBJ1-1, the V gene TRBV19; D not resolved. This CDR3 is 12 amino acids long. Trimming pared 10 bases from V and 12 bases from J, leaving 21 bases between. CDR1 is LNHDA, CDR2 SQIVND, per germline (reference sequence). CDR3 loop: CATKMGNAPTFF. CDR3 DNA sequence: TGTGCCACCAAAATGGGGAATGCTCCGACTTTCTTT.

This clonotype was picked up a small number of times. A much larger clone lies one base from this, so it may be a read error. The chain links TRBV5-1 to TRBJ1-1; 8 nucleotides match TRBD1. From germline, CDR1 is SGHRS and CDR2 YFSETQ. The CDR3 sequence is 16 residues long. V lost 2 bases and J lost 0; bases outside the gene matches: 6. The CDR3 reads CASSFSAGGMNTEAFF. The DNA of the CDR3 is TGCGCCAGCAGCTTCAGCGCAGGGGGCATGAACACTGAAGCTTTCTTT.

The chain uses TRBV28 and TRBJ1-4; 7 positions agree with TRBD1. The CDR3 spans 16 residues. Trimming removed 7 bases from V and 0 bases from J; junction bases left unmatched: 8. CDR1 and CDR2 from the germline V gene are MDHEN and SYDVKM. DNA for the CDR3: TGTGCCAGCACCCAGGGGGACGGGACAACTAATGAAAAACTGTTTTTT. Encoded protein: CASTQGDGTTNEKLFF.